The clone carrying this T cell receptor beta chain has more than one count but fewer than ten. These data belong to a study of beta chain features in type 1 diabetes. Germline V gene data show CDR1 as SGDLS and CDR2 as YYNGEE. V lost 1 base, J lost 4 bases, and 16 bases lay in between. This CDR3 has 16 amino acids. Stem cell-like memory, regulatory, central memory and naive CD4+ cells were sorted via CD45RO/CCR7/CD25/CD127/CD95/CD27. Sequenced material consisted of expressed TCRB transcripts (all of the isolated RNA was reverse transcribed). Clones were sequenced by immunoSEQ multiplex PCR, and TCRdb holds only the in-frame ones, with some missing. The sample shows 200,000 to 250,000 clones, roughly 11% of them seen only once.

J is TRBJ2-3 and V is TRBV9, with TRBD2 as a possible D gene (6 bases). The clonotype comes from a young man in good health. Sequencing used central memory CD4+ T cells from blood. The CDR3 loop is CASSVLHGSGADTQYF. The DNA of the CDR3 is TGTGCCAGCAGCGTATTACACGGGTCGGGGGCAGATACGCAGTATTTT.